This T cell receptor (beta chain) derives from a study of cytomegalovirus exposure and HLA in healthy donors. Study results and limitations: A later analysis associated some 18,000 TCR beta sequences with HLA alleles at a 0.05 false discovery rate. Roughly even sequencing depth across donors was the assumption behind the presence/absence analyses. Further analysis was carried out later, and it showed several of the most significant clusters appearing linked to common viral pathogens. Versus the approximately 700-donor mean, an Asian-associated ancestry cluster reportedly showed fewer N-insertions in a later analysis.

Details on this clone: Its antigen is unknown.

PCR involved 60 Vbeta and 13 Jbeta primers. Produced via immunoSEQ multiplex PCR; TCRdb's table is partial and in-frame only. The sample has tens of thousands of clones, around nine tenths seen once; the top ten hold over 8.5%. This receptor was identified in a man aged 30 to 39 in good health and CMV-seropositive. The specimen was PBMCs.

CDR3 DNA: TGTGCCAGCAGAGGGAGAGCCTACGAGCAGTACTTC. Encoded protein: CASRGRAYEQYF. J is TRBJ2-7 and V is TRBV27; possible D gene TRBD2, 5 bases. There are 12 residues in the CDR3. From germline, CDR1 is MNHEY and CDR2 SMNVEV (reference sequence). Trimming shortened V by 6 bases and J by 2 bases, and 8 bases separated the two germline ends.